A single sample gave rise to the 27 T cell receptor beta chains below, sequenced in a study of blood T cell repertoires in COVID-19 (dated by TCRdb to the early 2020s). The library was obtained by the immunoSEQ multiplex PCR assay. In TCRdb, the immuneACCESS table is reduced to in-frame sequences with V and J assigned. These tables do not hold every clone; where another copy was compared, an unresolved V gene accounts for under half, and the others remain unexplained. This sample has fewer than 450,000 clones in its table, and 85% to 90% of those were observed once. The ten largest make up about 1.2% of the sample. The sample taken for sequencing was PBMCs or T cells enriched from blood (not recorded which). These receptors were obtained from a young woman who had recovered from COVID-19.

V is TRBV27 and J is TRBJ1-4, with D unclear. CDR1 MNHEY and CDR2 SMNVEV come from the germline V gene (reference sequence). This CDR3 region has 18 residues. Trimming shortened V by 2 bases and J by 2 bases, and 18 bases separated the two germline ends. The CDR3 loop reads CASSLGRNPPITNEKLFF. The DNA for the CDR3 is TGTGCCAGCAGTTTAGGCAGGAACCCCCCTATTACTAATGAAAAACTGTTTTTT.

The chain employs TRBV2 and TRBJ2-7, with D possibly matching TRBD2 (6 bases). CDR3 length: 12 amino acids. Per germline, CDR1 SNHLY and CDR2 FYNNEI. The ends were cut back, 8 bases at V and 3 bases at J, with 11 bases in the middle. The CDR3 sequence: CASRSGGYEQYF. CDR3 nucleotides: TGTGCCAGCCGGTCCGGGGGCTACGAGCAGTACTTC.

V and J are TRBV20-1 and TRBJ1-1; D possibly corresponds to TRBD1 (6 bases). Per germline, CDR1 DFQATT and CDR2 SNEGSKA (reference sequence). The CDR3 covers 13 residues. V lost 3 bases, J lost 1 base, and 9 bases lay in between. The CDR3 coding sequence is TGCAGTGCTAGTAGACAGGAGAACACTGAAGCTTTCTTT. It encodes CSASRQENTEAFF.

The chain couples TRBV19 to TRBJ2-7, with 9 bases lining up with TRBD1. There are 13 residues in the CDR3. In germline, CDR1 is LNHDA, CDR2 SQIVND (reference sequence). Trimming took 8 bases from V and 3 from J; bases not matched to a gene: 5. CDR3 DNA sequence: TGTGCCAGTGCCCCGGGACAGGGCTACGAGCAGTACTTC. This gives the protein CASAPGQGYEQYF.

The chain employs TRBV6-5 and TRBJ2-5; TRBD1 agrees at 9 bases. The germline gives CDR1 MNHEY, CDR2 SVGAGI. V dropped 0 bases and J dropped 1; count of bases not matched to a gene: 3. The CDR3 consists of 16 residues. The CDR3 nucleotides are TGTGCCAGCAGTTACTCGGGGGACAGGGTCCAAGAGACCCAGTACTTC. Translating gives CASSYSGDRVQETQYF.

V and J are TRBV19 and TRBJ1-5; no reliable D call. Trimming stripped 5 bases from V and 6 bases from J, with 11 bases between. The CDR3 sequence is 13 residues long. Per the germline V gene, CDR1 is LNHDA and CDR2 is SQIVND (reference sequence). The CDR3 coding sequence is TGTGCCAGTAGTGAGGGCGTGGGTCAGCCCCAGCATTTT. Protein product: CASSEGVGQPQHF.

This clone was found a few times. The chain uses TRBV27 and TRBJ2-3; 7 positions agree with TRBD1. Germline values: CDR1 MNHEY, CDR2 SMNVEV (reference sequence). V was pared by 6 bases and J by 0 bases, with 3 bases of the junction left unmatched. The CDR3 sequence is 14 residues long. The CDR3 coding sequence is TGTGCCAGCAGGCCGGGACAGAGCACAGATACGCAGTATTTT. It encodes CASRPGQSTDTQYF.

The sample holds one count of this clone. The chain couples TRBV7-8 to TRBJ2-7; 7 positions match TRBD1. V shed 3 bases, J shed 2 bases, and the junction held 1 base outside the gene matches. Per the germline V gene, CDR1 is SGHVS and CDR2 is FQNEAQ. This CDR3 spans 13 amino acids. The CDR3 DNA reads as TGTGCCAGCAGCTTGACAGGGACCTACGAGCAGTACTTC. It is translated as CASSLTGTYEQYF.

The rearrangement joins TRBV13 to TRBJ1-2, with 11 bases aligning to TRBD1. The V gene end was trimmed by 5 bases and the J gene end by 6 bases; junction bases not matched to a gene: 5. This CDR3 contains 14 residues. Germline CDR1 PRHDT, CDR2 FYEKMQ (reference sequence). DNA of the CDR3: TGTGCCAGCAGCGGGGGACAGGGGGAGGATGGCTACACCTTC. This sequence encodes CASSGGQGEDGYTF.

The J gene is TRBJ2-3, the V gene TRBV4-2; 9 nucleotides line up with TRBD2. This CDR3 spans 15 amino acids. V trimming: 4 bases; J trimming: 4 bases; junction bases outside the gene matches: 6. Per the germline V gene, CDR1 is LGHNA and CDR2 is YNFKEQ. CDR3 sequence: CASSRLAGAADTQYF. The CDR3 nucleotides read TGTGCCAGCAGCCGGTTAGCGGGGGCGGCAGATACGCAGTATTTT.

The chain employs TRBV20-1 and TRBJ1-6; 9 bases are shared with TRBD1. This CDR3 has 14 residues. Losses at the gene ends were 3 bases for V and 9 bases for J; bases not matched to a gene: 6. Germline lookup yields CDR1 DFQATT and CDR2 SNEGSKA (reference sequence). CDR3 region: CSASPGQGISPLHF. The CDR3, as DNA: TGCAGTGCTAGTCCCGGACAGGGGATTTCACCCCTCCACTTT.

The CDR3 reads CAWSRDSGNTIYF. The CDR3 nucleotides read TGTGCCTGGAGCCGGGACAGTGGAAACACCATATATTTT. The chain has TRBV30 and TRBJ1-3; 7 bases map to TRBD1. The CDR3 covers 13 residues. Germline V CDR1 and CDR2: GTSNPN, SVGIG (reference sequence). The V gene end was trimmed by 3 bases and the J gene end by 3 bases; junction bases not matched to a gene: 2.

The V gene is TRBV5-6, the J gene TRBJ2-7; D is perhaps TRBD2 (5 bases). Germline V gene lookup returns CDR1 SGHDT and CDR2 YYEEEE. This CDR3 has 13 residues. V dropped 1 base and J dropped 2 bases, with 7 bases sitting between them. The CDR3: CASSLRGTYEQYF. The CDR3 DNA reads as TGTGCCAGCAGCTTGCGGGGTACCTACGAGCAGTACTTC. Full variable domain (outside the CDR3, taken from reference TRBV5-6 and TRBJ2-7): DAGVTQSPTHLIKTRGQQVTLRCSPKSGHDTVSWYQQALGQGPQFIFQYYEEEERQRGNFPDRFSGHQFPNYSSELNVNALLLGDSALYLCASSLRGTYEQYFGPGTRLTVT.

The V and J genes are TRBV5-6 and TRBJ1-2; 7 bases line up with TRBD1. V lost 3 bases to trimming and J lost 4 bases; unmatched junction nucleotides: 0. Germline V gives CDR1 SGHDT, CDR2 YYEEEE. This CDR3 contains 12 residues. DNA for the CDR3: TGTGCCAGCAGCTACAGGGGCTATGGCTACACCTTC. Its translation: CASSYRGYGYTF.

The J gene is TRBJ2-1, the V gene TRBV5-1; possible D gene TRBD2, 6 bases. The CDR3 spans 15 residues. Trimming took 7 bases from V and 4 from J, leaving 18 bases between them. Germline assignment: CDR1 SGHRS and CDR2 YFSETQ. In DNA, the CDR3 is TGCGCCAGCCGTTCAACCGGGGGTCCTTACAATGAGCAGTTCTTC. Its translation: CASRSTGGPYNEQFF.

V is TRBV6-5 and J is TRBJ1-5, with 8 nucleotides matching TRBD1. This CDR3 is 15 amino acids long. Germline trimming cut 2 bases from V and 8 bases from J; bases unmatched to any gene: 8. Germline V gene data show CDR1 as MNHEY and CDR2 as SVGAGI. The CDR3 protein is CASSYQWTGTEPQHF. The CDR3 region has the DNA TGTGCCAGCAGTTACCAATGGACAGGGACGGAGCCCCAGCATTTT.

The rearrangement joins TRBV11-2 to TRBJ1-2; 8 bases map to TRBD1. This CDR3 is built from 17 residues. The V gene end was trimmed by 5 bases and the J gene end by 2 bases; junction bases not matched to a gene: 13. Per the germline V gene, CDR1 is SGHAT and CDR2 is FQNNGV. This CDR3 is CASSMWWGDRGNYGYTF. The CDR3 region has the DNA TGTGCCAGCAGCATGTGGTGGGGAGACAGGGGAAACTATGGCTACACCTTC.

This chain uses TRBV10-2 with TRBJ1-1; perhaps TRBD1 as D (5 bases). Germline assignment: CDR1 WSHSY and CDR2 SAAADI. V was trimmed by 0 bases and J by 8 bases, leaving 10 bases between them. This CDR3 comprises 13 residues. Here the CDR3 reads CASSESIQVEAFF. For the CDR3, the DNA is TGCGCCAGCAGTGAGTCGATACAGGTCGAAGCTTTCTTT.

V is TRBV18 and J is TRBJ1-2; 8 bases align to TRBD1. The CDR3 totals 12 residues. V lost 0 bases and J lost 10; bases outside the gene matches: 1. Germline loops: CDR1 KGHSH, CDR2 LQKENI. CDR3 protein: CASSPPDRDYTF. In DNA form, the CDR3 reads TGTGCCAGCTCACCACCGGACAGGGACTACACCTTC. Looking up the rest from reference TRBV18 and TRBJ1-2 gives the full variable domain: NAGVMQNPRHLVRRRGQEARLRCSPMKGHSHVYWYRQLPEEGLKFMVYLQKENIIDESGMPKERFSAEFPKEGPSILRIQQVVRGDSAAYFCASSPPDRDYTFGSGTRLTVV.

Note on this clone: The identical CDR3 is also encoded by other nucleotide sequences in the sample. The chain carries TRBV9 and TRBJ2-5; D gene uncertain. CDR1 and CDR2 (germline): SGDLS, YYNGEE. The V and J ends lost 3 bases and 3 bases respectively, with 3 bases between them. CDR3 length: 11 residues. The DNA of the CDR3 is TGTGCCAGCAGCGCAGAAGAGACCCAGTACTTC. This translates into CASSAEETQYF. The full variable domain, rest sourced from reference TRBV9 and TRBJ2-5, is DSGVTQTPKHLITATGQRVTLRCSPRSGDLSVYWYQQSLDQGLQFLIQYYNGEERAKGNILERFSAQQFPDLHSELNLSSLELGDSALYFCASSAEETQYFGPGTRLLVL.

The genes are TRBV6-5 and TRBJ1-2; D not certain. This CDR3 is 12 amino acids long. The germline V and J ends were trimmed by 6 bases and 2 bases, with 7 bases remaining between them. The germline CDR1 and CDR2 sequences are MNHEY and SVGAGI. The DNA of the CDR3 is TGTGCCAGCAGAACATCGAACTATGGCTACACCTTC. Amino acid sequence: CASRTSNYGYTF.

The rearrangement joins TRBV7-2 to TRBJ2-7; D might be TRBD1 (7 bases). The CDR3 runs to 16 residues. From germline, CDR1 is SGHTA and CDR2 FQGNSA. Trimming shortened V by 0 bases and J by 7 bases, and 19 bases separated the two germline ends. CDR3 residues: CASSLAPHSGGMEQYF. The CDR3 DNA reads as TGTGCCAGCAGCTTAGCCCCTCATTCAGGGGGGATGGAGCAGTACTTC.

The chain uses TRBV18 and TRBJ1-2, with D possibly being TRBD1 (6 bases). Germline CDR1 KGHSH, CDR2 LQKENI. CDR3 length: 15 amino acids. V was shortened by 3 bases and J by 7 bases, with 18 bases between the two germline ends. The CDR3 coding sequence is TGTGCCAGCTCACCCCTCGGCGGGGGCGAGGGTGGCTACACCTTC. Its translation is CASSPLGGGEGGYTF.

The chain joins TRBV13 to TRBJ2-7, with TRBD1 matching 8 bases. The ends lost 1 base at V and 2 bases at J; junction bases unmatched: 1. Germline CDR1 is PRHDT and CDR2 is FYEKMQ (reference sequence). The CDR3 length is 14 residues. CDR3 nucleotide sequence: TGTGCCAGCAGCTTAGCGGGACAGGCCTACGAGCAGTACTTC. The encoded protein is CASSLAGQAYEQYF. Combining the CDR3 with reference TRBV13 and TRBJ2-7 gives the whole variable domain AAGVIQSPRHLIKEKRETATLKCYPIPRHDTVYWYQQGPGQDPQFLISFYEKMQSDKGSIPDRFSAQQFSDYHSELNMSSLELGDSALYFCASSLAGQAYEQYFGPGTRLTVT.

This clone occurred once. This chain uses TRBV28 with TRBJ1-2; 9 bases are shared with TRBD1. CDR1 is MDHEN and CDR2 is SYDVKM in the germline V gene. J lost 7 bases, V lost 6 bases, and 9 bases had no gene match. This CDR3 has 14 amino acids. CDR3 in DNA: TGTGCCAGCAGAGGGGGGGGGACAGGGCTTGGCTACACCTTC. Amino acid sequence: CASRGGGTGLGYTF.

V gene TRBV7-9 combines with J gene TRBJ1-1; D uncertain. CDR1 is SEHNR, CDR2 FQNEAQ, per germline (reference sequence). This CDR3 region has 15 residues. Trimming removed 1 base from V and 0 bases from J, with 9 bases in between. CDR3 protein: CASSLVARMNTEAFF. CDR3 coding DNA: TGTGCCAGCAGCTTAGTGGCCAGGATGAACACTGAAGCTTTCTTT. Complete variable domain (other parts from reference TRBV7-9 and TRBJ1-1): DTGVSQNPRHKITKRGQNVTFRCDPISEHNRLYWYRQTLGQGPEFLTYFQNEAQLEKSRLLSDRFSAERPKGSFSTLEIQRTEQGDSAMYLCASSLVARMNTEAFFGQGTRLTVV.

A single count supports this clone. The chain recombines TRBV19 with TRBJ2-5; tentative D call: TRBD2 (6 bases). V was shortened by 3 bases and J by 3 bases, with 11 bases between the two germline ends. CDR1 and CDR2 from the germline V gene are LNHDA and SQIVND (reference sequence). This CDR3 is 14 amino acids long. This CDR3 is CASSISRGKETQYF. The CDR3 DNA reads as TGTGCCAGTAGTATCTCTCGGGGGAAAGAGACCCAGTACTTC.